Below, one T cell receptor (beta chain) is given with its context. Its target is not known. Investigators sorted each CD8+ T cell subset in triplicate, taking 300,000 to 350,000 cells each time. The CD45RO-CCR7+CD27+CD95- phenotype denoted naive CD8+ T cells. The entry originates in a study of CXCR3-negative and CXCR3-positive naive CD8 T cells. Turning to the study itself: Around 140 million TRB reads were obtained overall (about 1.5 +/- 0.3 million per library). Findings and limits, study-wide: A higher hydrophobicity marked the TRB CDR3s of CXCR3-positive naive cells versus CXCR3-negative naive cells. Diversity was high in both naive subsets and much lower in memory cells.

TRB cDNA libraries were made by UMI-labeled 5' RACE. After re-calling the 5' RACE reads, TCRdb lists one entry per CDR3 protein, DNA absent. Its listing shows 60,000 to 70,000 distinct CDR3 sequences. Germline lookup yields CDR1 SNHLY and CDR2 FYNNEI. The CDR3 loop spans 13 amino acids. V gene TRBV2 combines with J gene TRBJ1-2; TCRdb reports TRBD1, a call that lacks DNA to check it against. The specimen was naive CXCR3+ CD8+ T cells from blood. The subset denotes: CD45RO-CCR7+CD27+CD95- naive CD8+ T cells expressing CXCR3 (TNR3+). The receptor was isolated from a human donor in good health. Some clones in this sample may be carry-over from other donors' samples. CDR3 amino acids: CATLETTGPGYTF. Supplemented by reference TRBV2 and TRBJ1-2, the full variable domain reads EPEVTQTPSHQVTQMGQEVILRCVPISNHLYFYWYRQILGQKVEFLVSFYNNEISEKSEIFDDQFSVERPDGSNFTLKIRSTKLEDSAMYFCATLETTGPGYTFGSGTRLTVV.